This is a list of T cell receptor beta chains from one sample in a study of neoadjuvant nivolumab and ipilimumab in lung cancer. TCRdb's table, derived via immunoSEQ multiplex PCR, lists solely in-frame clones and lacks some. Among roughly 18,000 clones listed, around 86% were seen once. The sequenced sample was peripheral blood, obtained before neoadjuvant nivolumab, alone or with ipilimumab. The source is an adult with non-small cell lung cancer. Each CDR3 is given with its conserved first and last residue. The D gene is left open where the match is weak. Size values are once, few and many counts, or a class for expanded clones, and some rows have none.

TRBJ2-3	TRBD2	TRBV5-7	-	TGTGCCAGCAGCTTAGAGGGGAGGGCCGTAGATACGCAGTATTTT	CASSLEGRAVDTQYF
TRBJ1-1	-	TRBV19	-	TGTGCCAGTAAGGGCACCCACCTGAACACTGAAGCTTTCTTT	CASKGTHLNTEAFF
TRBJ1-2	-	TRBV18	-	TGTGCCAGCTCACCACAGGCAGGGTCTCAGTCTGATGGCTACACCTTC	CASSPQAGSQSDGYTF
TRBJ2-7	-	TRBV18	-	TGTGCCAGCTCACCACCGACTAACTCCTACGAGCAGTACTTC	CASSPPTNSYEQYF
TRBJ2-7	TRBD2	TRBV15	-	TGTGCCACCAGCAGAGAGAGCGGGAGAGGTCACGAGCAGTACTTC	CATSRESGRGHEQYF
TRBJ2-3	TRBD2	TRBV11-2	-	TGTGCCAGCAGCTTAGTGACTAGCGGGACAGATACGCAGTATTTT	CASSLVTSGTDTQYF
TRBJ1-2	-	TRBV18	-	TGTGCCAGCTCACCGGGGGGTGAGAGTGGCTACACCTTC	CASSPGGESGYTF
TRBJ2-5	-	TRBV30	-	TGTGGGGCGGTAGACCAAGAGACCCAGTACTTC	CGAVDQETQYF
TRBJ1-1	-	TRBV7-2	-	TGTGCCAGCAGCTGGACAGTTACTGAAGCTTTCTTT	CASSWTVTEAFF
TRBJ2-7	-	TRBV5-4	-	TGTGCCAGCAGCTTGGACAACTACGAGCAGTACTTC	CASSLDNYEQYF
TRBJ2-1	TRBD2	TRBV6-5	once	TGTGCCAGCAGATCTCTAGCGGGAGCGCACAATGAGCAGTTCTTC	CASRSLAGAHNEQFF
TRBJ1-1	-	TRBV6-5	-	TGTGCCAGCACAAGGTTTGTGAACACTGAAGCTTTCTTT	CASTRFVNTEAFF
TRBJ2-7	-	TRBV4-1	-	TGCGCCAGCAGCCATGGGGGAACCTCCTACGAGCAGTACTTC	CASSHGGTSYEQYF
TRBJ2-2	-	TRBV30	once	TGTGCCTGGAGTGTAAAACAGGGTGGAGGGGCCGGGGAGCTGTTTTTT	CAWSVKQGGGAGELFF
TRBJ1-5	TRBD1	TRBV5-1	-	TGCGCCAGCAGCCGCGGACAGGGAGATCAGCCCCAGCATTTT	CASSRGQGDQPQHF
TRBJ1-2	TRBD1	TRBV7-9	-	TGTGCCAGCAGCTCCGCGACAGGGAACTATGGCTACACCTTC	CASSSATGNYGYTF
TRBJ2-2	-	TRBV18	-	TGTGCCAGCTCACCCATCCAGCTGAGCACCGGGGAGCTGTTTTTT	CASSPIQLSTGELFF
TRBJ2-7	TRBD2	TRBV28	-	TGTGCCAGCAGTTTGCTAGCGGGAACCTACGAGCAGTACTTC	CASSLLAGTYEQYF
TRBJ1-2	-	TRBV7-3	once	TGTGCCAGCAGCCCAGGGACGGCAACTTATGGCTACACCTTC	CASSPGTATYGYTF
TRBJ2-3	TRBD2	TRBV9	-	TGTGCCAGCAGCGTAGGTTGGGGACTAGCGGGCACAGATACGCAGTATTTT	CASSVGWGLAGTDTQYF
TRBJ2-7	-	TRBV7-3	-	TGTGCCAGCAGCCTGGATAGCTCCTACGAGCAGTACTTC	CASSLDSSYEQYF
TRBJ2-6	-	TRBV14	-	TGTGCCAGCAGCCAAGTCGGGGGCGGGACTGGGGCCAACGTCCTGACTTTC	CASSQVGGGTGANVLTF
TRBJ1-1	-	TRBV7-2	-	TGTGCCAGCAGCTACCTCCGTGACCCGCGTAGGGGGTTAAACACTGAAGCTTTCTTT	CASSYLRDPRRGLNTEAFF
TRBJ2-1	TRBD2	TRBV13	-	TGTGCCAGCAGCATAGCGGGAGGGGTGTCGGATGAGCAGTTCTTC	CASSIAGGVSDEQFF
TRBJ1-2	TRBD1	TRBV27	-	TGTGCCAGCAGTTTCGGGACAGGATCCTATGGCTACACCTTC	CASSFGTGSYGYTF
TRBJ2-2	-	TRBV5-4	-	TGTGCCAGCAGCTTGGGGCCCTCTTATACCACCGGGGAGCTGTTTTTT	CASSLGPSYTTGELFF
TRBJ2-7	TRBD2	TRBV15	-	TGTGCCACCAGCAGAGTAACTAGCGGGAGCTACGAGCAGTACTTC	CATSRVTSGSYEQYF
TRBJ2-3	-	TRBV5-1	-	TGCGCCAGCAGCCAGGGACCCAGCACAGATACGCAGTATTTT	CASSQGPSTDTQYF
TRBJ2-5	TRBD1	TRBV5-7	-	TGTGCCAGCAGCTTGGGACAGGGGCGGGAGACCCAGTACTTC	CASSLGQGRETQYF
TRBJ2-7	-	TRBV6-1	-	TGTGCCAGCGAGAGGGACACCGGGGGCTACGAGCAGTACTTC	CASERDTGGYEQYF
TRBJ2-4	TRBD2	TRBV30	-	TGTGCCTGGTCAGAAAACGGACTAGCGGGAAAAAAAAACATTCAGTACTTC	CAWSENGLAGKKNIQYF
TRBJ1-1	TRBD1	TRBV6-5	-	TGTGCCAGCAGCATACCGGGACAGGGTGGGACTGAAGCTTTCTTT	CASSIPGQGGTEAFF
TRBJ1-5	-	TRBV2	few	TGTGCCAGCAGCGCAGGGACGGGGAATCAGCCCCAGCATTTT	CASSAGTGNQPQHF
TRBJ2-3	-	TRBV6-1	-	TGTGCCAGCAGTGAAAGGTTAAGCAGCAACACAGATACGCAGTATTTT	CASSERLSSNTDTQYF
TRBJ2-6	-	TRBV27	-	TGTGCCAGCAGTTTCGGGGTGACGGGGGCCAACGTCCTGACTTTC	CASSFGVTGANVLTF
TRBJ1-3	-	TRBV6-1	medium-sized	TGTGCCAGCAGTGAACAGGCGGCACTTGGAAACACCATATATTTT	CASSEQAALGNTIYF